This T cell receptor beta chain was documented in a study of blood T cell repertoires in COVID-19. Background on the study: From the United States, Italy and Spain came samples of acute and convalescent COVID-19. The analysed material was cDNA or gDNA that came from T cells, B-cell-depleted T cells, or PBMCs.

In the study's own analysis: Amplified reference gene primers provided the basis for estimating nucleated cell counts. Using immunoSEQ multiplex PCR, the repertoire was profiled, and TCRdb retains in-frame clones only, with some absent. V and J calls plus clone size are reproduced from that table; the DNA served to infer D and trimming. Counted here are about 200,000 clones, 75% to 85% occurring once; the ten biggest clones make up over 5%. CDR3 length: 15 amino acids. In germline, CDR1 is MNHEY, CDR2 SMNVEV (reference sequence). V was pared by 3 bases and J by 0 bases, with 9 bases between. During active infection, Seattle patients enrolled and were then monitored through disease.

The sequence was collected from a woman between 35 and 50 years old with COVID-19, enrolled during active disease. The rearrangement joins TRBV27 to TRBJ2-1; perhaps TRBD2 as D (6 bases). The material sequenced was peripheral blood. In DNA form, the CDR3 reads TGTGCCAGCAGTTTGGGGACTGGCTCCTACAATGAGCAGTTCTTC. This sequence encodes CASSLGTGSYNEQFF.